These 32 T cell receptor beta chains were all obtained from the same sample, sequenced in a study of cytotoxic CD8 clonotypes in ibrutinib-treated CLL. Some clones are missing from TCRdb's copy, which holds only in-frame ones; the method was immunoSEQ multiplex PCR. Of about 160,000 clones in the sample, approximately 80% are singletons; the top ten hold about 1.9%. The sample consisted of PBMCs, taken after 12 months of ibrutinib treatment. The receptors were sampled from a human donor with chronic lymphocytic leukemia.

This clone appeared a few times. V and J are TRBV29-1 and TRBJ2-1; TRBD2 matches at 10 bases. CDR3 size: 17 residues. The V gene's germline CDR1 is SQVTM and CDR2 ANQGSEA. The ends lost 4 bases at V and 5 bases at J; junction bases unmatched: 14. The CDR3 DNA reads TGCAGCGTTGTGCTAAGCCCTAGCGGGAGCCGAGACAATGAGCAGTTCTTC. Its translation is CSVVLSPSGSRDNEQFF.

The CDR3 region is CASSPLLAATDTQYF. In DNA, the CDR3 is TGTGCCAGCTCACCCCTCCTAGCGGCCACAGATACGCAGTATTTT. The chain is built from TRBV18 and TRBJ2-3, with 7 bases fitting TRBD2. CDR1 is KGHSH, CDR2 LQKENI, per germline. The length of the CDR3 is 15 residues. The J segment lost 2 bases and the V segment lost 3 bases, leaving 5 bases of the junction unmatched.

V is TRBV19 and J is TRBJ2-1; 7 nucleotides line up with TRBD1. The CDR3 has 13 residues. Germline trimming cut 3 bases from V and 10 bases from J; bases unmatched to any gene: 6. From germline, CDR1 is LNHDA and CDR2 SQIVND (reference sequence). CDR3 DNA sequence: TGTGCCAGTAGTATGACAGGGATGAGGGAGCAGTTCTTC. It codes for CASSMTGMREQFF.

This clone has a count of ten or more. This sequence joins TRBV9 and TRBJ2-7; 9 bases agree with TRBD2. Trimming removed 4 bases from V and 5 bases from J; junction bases left unmatched: 10. The CDR3 extends over 15 amino acids. From germline, CDR1 is SGDLS and CDR2 YYNGEE. The CDR3 sequence: CASSLRGTSRHEQYF. The CDR3 DNA follows: TGTGCCAGCAGCTTACGAGGGACTAGCCGCCACGAGCAGTACTTC.

This rearrangement joins TRBV10-3 to TRBJ1-4; D perhaps matches TRBD1 (5 bases). Germline V lookup: CDR1 ENHRY, CDR2 SYGVKD. The CDR3 runs 14 residues. V lost 0 bases to trimming and J lost 8 bases, with 10 bases between them. This chain's CDR3 is CAISESGGREKLFF. The CDR3 DNA reads TGTGCCATCAGTGAGTCGGGGGGGAGAGAAAAACTGTTTTTT.

The V and J genes are TRBV30 and TRBJ2-3, with D possibly being TRBD1 (8 bases). CDR1 GTSNPN and CDR2 SVGIG come from the germline V gene (reference sequence). This CDR3 has 13 residues. Trimming removed 4 bases at V and 4 bases at J, with 12 bases between. The DNA for the CDR3 is TGTGCCTGGAACAGGGGGGGGCCAGATACGCAGTATTTT. Amino acids: CAWNRGGPDTQYF.

The rearrangement uses TRBV28 and TRBJ2-7; 7 nucleotides line up with TRBD2. Germline V CDR1 and CDR2: MDHEN, SYDVKM. This CDR3 contains 17 residues. The J segment lost 0 bases and the V segment lost 5 bases, leaving 13 bases of the junction unmatched. DNA for the CDR3: TGTGCCAGCAGTCACGGGGGGAAGTTACAGAGCTCCTACGAGCAGTACTTC. It specifies CASSHGGKLQSSYEQYF.

This chain links TRBV28 with TRBJ2-3; possible D gene TRBD1, 7 bases. Germline V gene data show CDR1 as MDHEN and CDR2 as SYDVKM. The length of the CDR3 is 14 residues. V lost 7 bases, J lost 7 bases, and 18 bases lay in between. The CDR3 DNA reads TGTGCCAGCAACCAGGGGGGAGGCCGCTATACGCAGTATTTT. It encodes CASNQGGGRYTQYF.

The genes are TRBV21-1 and TRBJ1-1; the D call of TRBD1 is as the table states it, not checked on the DNA. TRBV21-1 has pseudogene status. This CDR3 has 15 residues. The CDR3 DNA follows: TGTGCCAGCAGCAAAGGTGACAGGATGAACACTGAAGCTTTCTTT. It encodes CASSKGDRMNTEAFF.

This clone came up a few times. The genes are TRBV4-1 and TRBJ2-1; 10 nucleotides line up with TRBD2. The CDR3 contains 16 residues. V lost 0 bases, J lost 9 bases, and 8 bases stayed unmatched. The germline CDR1 and CDR2 sequences are MGHRA and YSYEKL. DNA for the CDR3: TGCGCCAGCAGCCAAGACCCTAGCGGGAGAAGGGGTGAGCAGTTCTTC. Translation: CASSQDPSGRRGEQFF.

This chain links TRBV10-3 with TRBJ1-2; D not certain. V was clipped by 0 bases and J by 0 bases, with 8 bases between them. From germline, CDR1 is ENHRY and CDR2 SYGVKD. This CDR3 contains 15 residues. The CDR3: CAISESSLANYGYTF. CDR3 coding DNA: TGTGCCATCAGTGAGTCCTCATTGGCTAACTATGGCTACACCTTC.

This rearrangement joins TRBV20-1 to TRBJ2-7; D gene uncertain. Trimming stripped 5 bases from V and 8 bases from J, with 10 bases between. This CDR3 is built from 10 residues. From germline, CDR1 is DFQATT and CDR2 SNEGSKA (reference sequence). The CDR3 nucleotides are TGCAGTGCTCCCCTGGAAAAGCAGTACTTC. Its protein is CSAPLEKQYF.

In its sample, this clone was seen many times. The chain combines TRBV10-3 with TRBJ1-1, with D perhaps matching TRBD1 (5 bases). Germline-derived CDR1 and CDR2 are ENHRY and SYGVKD. CDR3 length: 12 amino acids. V was clipped by 0 bases and J by 9 bases, with 8 bases between them. The CDR3, as DNA: TGTGCCATCAGTGAGTCGGGGCATCAAGCTTTCTTT. Amino acids: CAISESGHQAFF.

This clone appeared once. The chain uses TRBV27 and TRBJ1-5; no clear D. Germline lookup yields CDR1 MNHEY and CDR2 SMNVEV (reference sequence). The CDR3 consists of 14 residues. Trimming stripped 3 bases from V and 0 bases from J, with 6 bases between. CDR3 in amino acids: CASSLRYSNQPQHF. The CDR3 DNA is TGTGCCAGCAGTTTGAGGTATAGCAATCAGCCCCAGCATTTT.

The CDR3, as DNA: TGTGCCAGCAGGGGAGACAGGAACACTGAAGCTTTCTTT. This sequence encodes CASRGDRNTEAFF. The rearrangement uses TRBV2 and TRBJ1-1; D may be TRBD1 (5 bases). This CDR3 comprises 13 residues. Per the germline V gene, CDR1 is SNHLY and CDR2 is FYNNEI. V lost 6 bases, J lost 1 base, and 9 bases lay in between.

The table lists this clone with a few counts. This chain joins TRBV27 and TRBJ2-7, with D hard to call. Germline V gene data show CDR1 as MNHEY and CDR2 as SMNVEV (reference sequence). The ends were cut back, 3 bases at V and 3 bases at J, with 9 bases in the middle. This CDR3 spans 13 amino acids. The CDR3 protein is CASSLNRHYEQYF. The CDR3 coding sequence is TGTGCCAGCAGTTTGAACAGACACTACGAGCAGTACTTC.

The chain joins TRBV7-3 to TRBJ2-3; the D gene is possibly TRBD1 (5 bases). The CDR3 has 14 residues. Trimming cost V 5 bases and J 4 bases, with 13 bases left between them. Per the germline V gene, CDR1 is SGHTA and CDR2 is FQGTGA. CDR3 region: CASSQGWGPDTQYF. The CDR3 nucleotides read TGTGCCAGCAGCCAAGGCTGGGGCCCAGATACGCAGTATTTT.

The V gene is TRBV21-1, the J gene TRBJ2-7; the table's D call TRBD1 went unverified against the DNA. TRBV21-1 is an annotated pseudogene. CDR3 length: 17 residues. Here the CDR3 reads CASSKGARGDRTYEQYF. The DNA of the CDR3 is TGTGCCAGCAGCAAAGGGGCTCGGGGGGACAGGACCTACGAGCAGTACTTC.

The chain employs TRBV23-1 and TRBJ2-3, with D perhaps given as TRBD1 or TRBD2 (5 bases each). Being an ORF, TRBV23-1 has a function that is uncertain. With 6 bases removed from V and 1 base from J, the gap between germline ends came to 11 bases. There are 14 residues in the CDR3. CDR3 bases: TGCGCCAGCAGACGGGGCAGGGGCACAGATACGCAGTATTTT. Translation gives CASRRGRGTDTQYF.

The chain joins TRBV7-2 to TRBJ2-1; 7 nucleotides line up with TRBD2. J was trimmed by 5 bases and V by 8 bases; bases with no gene match: 15. This CDR3 has 16 residues. Germline loops: CDR1 SGHTA, CDR2 FQGNSA. The CDR3 DNA is TGTGCCAGCCTCGCCCTCGGGAGGATCTCAAACAATGAGCAGTTCTTC. Its translation is CASLALGRISNNEQFF.

The chain is built from TRBV28 and TRBJ2-5; tentatively, D is TRBD2 (7 bases). The CDR3 consists of 15 residues. V was shortened by 1 base and J by 5 bases, with 14 bases between the two germline ends. The germline CDR1 and CDR2 sequences are MDHEN and SYDVKM. The CDR3 nucleotides read TGTGCCAGCAGTTTATCGAAGGGGGAGGGGGAGACCCAGTACTTC. Encoded protein: CASSLSKGEGETQYF.

The chain combines TRBV19 with TRBJ2-2; D call uncertain. CDR3 length: 12 amino acids. The germline CDR1 and CDR2 sequences are LNHDA and SQIVND (reference sequence). The V and J ends lost 10 bases and 5 bases respectively, with 11 bases between them. CDR3 sequence: CATPGLTGELFF. CDR3 in DNA: TGTGCCACTCCCGGATTGACCGGGGAGCTGTTTTTT.

DNA for the CDR3: TGTGCCATCAGTCAGGAGCATCAGCCCCAGCATTTT. This gives the protein CAISQEHQPQHF. The gene calls are TRBV10-3 and TRBJ1-5; D gene unclear. The CDR3 is 12 amino acids. Trimming shortened V by 5 bases and J by 5 bases, and 7 bases separated the two germline ends. Germline V gives CDR1 ENHRY, CDR2 SYGVKD.

This clone is termed medium-sized. The CDR3 loop is CATSRGTELPSGEQYF. The CDR3 bases are TGTGCCACCAGCAGAGGGACAGAGTTGCCCTCGGGCGAGCAGTACTTC. This rearrangement joins TRBV15 to TRBJ2-7; the D gene is possibly TRBD1 (6 bases). The CDR3 is made up of 16 amino acids. The germline CDR1 and CDR2 sequences are LNHNV and YYDKDF (reference sequence). The ends were cut back, 1 base at V and 6 bases at J, with 19 bases in the middle.

This chain uses TRBV11-2 with TRBJ1-1; D may be TRBD1 (5 bases). The V and J ends lost 0 bases and 7 bases respectively, with 12 bases between them. The CDR3 is 14 residues long. Germline CDR1 is SGHAT and CDR2 is FQNNGV. CDR3 coding DNA: TGTGCCAGCAGCTTAGAGAGAGCGGGGGGTGAAGCTTTCTTT. Amino acids: CASSLERAGGEAFF.

V usage is TRBV19 and J usage is TRBJ2-7; 14 bases line up with TRBD2. The CDR3 has 15 residues. Germline V lookup: CDR1 LNHDA, CDR2 SQIVND (reference sequence). J gave up 3 bases and V 5 bases, and 3 bases lay outside the gene matches. The DNA of the CDR3 is TGTGCCAGTAGTGCCGGGACTAGCGGGAGCTACGAGCAGTACTTC. This gives the protein CASSAGTSGSYEQYF.

The CDR3 DNA reads TGTGCCAGTACCTGGGGACCGGACTACAATGAGCAGTTCTTC. This gives the protein CASTWGPDYNEQFF. The chain carries TRBV28 and TRBJ2-1; D is possibly TRBD1 or TRBD2 (5 bases each). The CDR3 is made up of 14 amino acids. The germline V and J ends were trimmed by 9 bases and 3 bases, with 15 bases remaining between them. Germline V CDR1 and CDR2: MDHEN, SYDVKM.

The chain's CDR3 is CASSRPIGQEEQFF. The CDR3 DNA follows: TGTGCCAGCTCACGCCCTATCGGGCAGGAAGAGCAGTTCTTC. The V gene is TRBV18, the J gene TRBJ2-1; no reliable D call. This CDR3 contains 14 residues. V shed 4 bases and J shed 10 bases, with 17 bases lying between them. Germline CDR1 and CDR2: KGHSH and LQKENI. The whole variable domain, remainder taken from reference TRBV18 and TRBJ2-1, is NAGVMQNPRHLVRRRGQEARLRCSPMKGHSHVYWYRQLPEEGLKFMVYLQKENIIDESGMPKERFSAEFPKEGPSILRIQQVVRGDSAAYFCASSRPIGQEEQFFGPGTRLTVL.

CDR3 nucleotide sequence: TGTGCCACCAGCAGAGGTGGGGTTCCGAACAATGAGCAGTTCTTC. Protein sequence: CATSRGGVPNNEQFF. V is TRBV15 and J is TRBJ2-1; D unresolved. The CDR3 consists of 15 residues. The ends were cut back, 1 base at V and 5 bases at J, with 12 bases in the middle. Germline V gene sequence: CDR1 LNHNV, CDR2 YYDKDF (reference sequence).

The chain couples TRBV7-6 to TRBJ2-3; 7 positions agree with TRBD2. The germline gives CDR1 SGHVS, CDR2 FNYEAQ. This CDR3 spans 13 amino acids. V shed 2 bases, J shed 6 bases, and the junction held 2 bases outside the gene matches. CDR3 bases: TGTGCCAGCAGCTTACTGCGGGGGGATACGCAGTATTTT. As protein: CASSLLRGDTQYF.

The V call is TRBV9, the J call TRBJ2-3; 13 bases align to TRBD2. V lost 1 base and J lost 3; bases outside the gene matches: 14. The CDR3 consists of 20 residues. CDR1 SGDLS and CDR2 YYNGEE come from the germline V gene. The CDR3 here is CASSVSQLAGGPGFTDTQYF. The CDR3 DNA reads as TGTGCCAGCAGCGTAAGTCAACTAGCGGGGGGGCCGGGCTTTACAGATACGCAGTATTTT.

The gene calls are TRBV7-9 and TRBJ1-1, with D perhaps matching TRBD1 (6 bases). The germline V gene has CDR1 SEHNR and CDR2 FQNEAQ (reference sequence). This CDR3 region has 15 residues. V was trimmed by 4 bases and J by 1 base, leaving 13 bases between them. The CDR3 region is CASSSRDTSNTEAFF. The CDR3 DNA reads TGTGCCAGCAGCTCCCGGGACACATCGAACACTGAAGCTTTCTTT. The full variable domain, rest sourced from reference TRBV7-9 and TRBJ1-1, is DTGVSQNPRHKITKRGQNVTFRCDPISEHNRLYWYRQTLGQGPEFLTYFQNEAQLEKSRLLSDRFSAERPKGSFSTLEIQRTEQGDSAMYLCASSSRDTSNTEAFFGQGTRLTVV.